The 19 T cell receptor beta chains below all came from one sample that was sequenced in a study of T cells after somatic rescue of genetic block. Libraries were prepared by immunoSEQ multiplex PCR; TCRdb keeps only in-frame clonotypes and omits some of them. This table has 70,000 to 85,000 clones, approximately 90% appearing once. Sequenced input: peripheral blood mononuclear cells (PBMCs). These receptors were taken from a man younger than 45.

This clone was picked up one time. This chain connects TRBV6-1 to TRBJ1-5; perhaps TRBD1 as D (6 bases). V gave up 1 base and J gave up 7 bases, with 11 bases separating them. Per the germline V gene, CDR1 is MNHNS and CDR2 is SASEGT. CDR3 length equals 14 residues. The CDR3 is CASSEVAGVQPQHF. The CDR3 coding sequence is TGTGCCAGCAGTGAAGTTGCAGGGGTCCAGCCCCAGCATTTT.

J is TRBJ2-6 and V is TRBV6-4; D not certain. The CDR3 spans 16 residues. Trimming cost V 0 bases and J 0 bases, with 6 bases left between them. Germline assignment: CDR1 MRHNA and CDR2 SNTAGT. The CDR3 DNA reads as TGTGCCAGCAGTGACTCGATCAGCTCTGGGGCCAACGTCCTGACTTTC. Translating gives CASSDSISSGANVLTF.

The DNA for the CDR3 is TGTGCCAGCAGCTCATCGGGACAGGGGGAGACCCAGTACTTC. This translates into CASSSSGQGETQYF. The rearrangement links TRBV7-3 to TRBJ2-5; TRBD1 matches 10 bases. The V segment lost 4 bases and the J segment 5 bases; nucleotides outside the gene matches: 4. From germline, CDR1 is SGHTA and CDR2 FQGTGA. The length of the CDR3 is 14 residues.

The gene calls are TRBV7-9 and TRBJ2-3, with D possibly being TRBD1 (5 bases). In germline, CDR1 is SEHNR, CDR2 FQNEAQ (reference sequence). Trimming pared 5 bases from V and 4 bases from J, leaving 19 bases between. The CDR3 has 16 amino acids. This CDR3 reads CASSRSRSGWADTQYF. The CDR3, as DNA: TGTGCCAGCAGCCGTTCTCGGTCAGGGTGGGCAGATACGCAGTATTTT.

The rearrangement joins TRBV9 to TRBJ2-1; D call uncertain. The germline V and J ends were trimmed by 1 base and 9 bases, with 14 bases remaining between them. This CDR3 region has 14 residues. CDR1 SGDLS and CDR2 YYNGEE come from the germline V gene. CDR3 amino acids: CASSVPPRIGEQFF. Written as DNA, the CDR3 is TGTGCCAGCAGCGTACCTCCCCGTATCGGTGAGCAGTTCTTC. The whole variable domain, filled in from reference TRBV9 and TRBJ2-1, reads DSGVTQTPKHLITATGQRVTLRCSPRSGDLSVYWYQQSLDQGLQFLIQYYNGEERAKGNILERFSAQQFPDLHSELNLSSLELGDSALYFCASSVPPRIGEQFFGPGTRLTVL.

CDR3 DNA: TGTGCCAGCAGCCTCGAAACCGCCTACAATGAGCAGTTCTTC. Encoded protein: CASSLETAYNEQFF. V usage is TRBV7-9 and J usage is TRBJ2-1; D remains unclear. The germline gives CDR1 SEHNR, CDR2 FQNEAQ (reference sequence). CDR3 length equals 14 residues. V was shortened by 5 bases and J by 2 bases, with 10 bases between the two germline ends.

This sequence joins TRBV9 and TRBJ1-6; 10 bases agree with TRBD1. The CDR3 runs 17 residues. Germline V gives CDR1 SGDLS, CDR2 YYNGEE. Unmatched junction bases numbered 12, after V lost 3 bases and J lost 9 bases. In nucleotides, the CDR3 is TGTGCCAGCAGCGCTACCCCGGTCCGGACAGGGGGTTCACCCCTCCACTTT. It specifies CASSATPVRTGGSPLHF.

V gene TRBV28 combines with J gene TRBJ1-1; D remains unclear. The V and J ends lost 6 bases and 3 bases respectively, with 5 bases between them. The CDR3 length is 11 residues. CDR1 is MDHEN and CDR2 is SYDVKM in the germline V gene. CDR3 DNA: TGTGCCAGCAGGCTTTACACTGAAGCTTTCTTT. Translating gives CASRLYTEAFF.

The V and J genes are TRBV6-6 and TRBJ2-3, with TRBD2 matching over 7 bases. Trimming took 4 bases from V and 1 from J; bases not matched to a gene: 5. Germline V CDR1 and CDR2: MNHNY, SVGAGI (reference sequence). The CDR3 loop spans 15 amino acids. Written as DNA, the CDR3 is TGTGCCAGCAGTTTCCTGGCGGGGGGCACAGATACGCAGTATTTT. It specifies CASSFLAGGTDTQYF.

The chain uses TRBV6-6 and TRBJ1-5, with 7 bases lining up with TRBD1. After removal of 5 bases from V and 0 bases from J, the junction contained 4 bases not matched to a gene. The germline V gene encodes CDR1 MNHNY and CDR2 SVGAGI (reference sequence). The CDR3 is made up of 15 amino acids. This chain's CDR3 is CASSAQGYSNQPQHF. The CDR3 DNA reads TGTGCCAGCAGTGCACAGGGGTATAGCAATCAGCCCCAGCATTTT.

This chain joins TRBV5-1 and TRBJ2-3, with unresolved D. Trimming removed 0 bases from V and 2 bases from J, with 7 bases in between. The CDR3 extends over 14 amino acids. Germline CDR1 reads SGHRS; CDR2 reads YFSETQ. Here the CDR3 DNA reads TGCGCCAGCAGCTTGGCCCAGTACACAGATACGCAGTATTTT. It translates to CASSLAQYTDTQYF.

The chain employs TRBV30 and TRBJ2-4; TRBD2 matches at 9 bases. CDR3 length: 18 residues. Germline V CDR1 and CDR2: GTSNPN, SVGIG (reference sequence). V dropped 2 bases and J dropped 1; count of bases not matched to a gene: 12. The CDR3 here is CAWSKGSGGAHAKNIQYF. CDR3 DNA: TGTGCCTGGAGTAAAGGTAGCGGGGGAGCCCACGCCAAAAACATTCAGTACTTC.

The chain is built from TRBV27 and TRBJ2-7; 7 nucleotides agree with TRBD2. There are 15 residues in the CDR3. Germline V gene sequence: CDR1 MNHEY, CDR2 SMNVEV (reference sequence). With V trimmed by 0 bases and J by 2 bases, 4 bases remained unmatched. The CDR3 here is CASSLSLRGAYEQYF. The DNA of the CDR3 is TGTGCCAGCAGTTTATCCCTCCGGGGGGCCTACGAGCAGTACTTC.

The V gene is TRBV27, the J gene TRBJ1-4, with 11 bases that match TRBD1. The CDR3 covers 18 residues. V was pared by 2 bases and J by 8 bases, with 13 bases of the junction left unmatched. CDR1 is MNHEY and CDR2 is SMNVEV in the germline V gene (reference sequence). The CDR3 reads CASSLRGQGEIWDEKLFF. In nucleotides, the CDR3 is TGTGCCAGCAGTTTAAGGGGACAGGGGGAGATTTGGGACGAAAAACTGTTTTTT.

The chain carries TRBV29-1 and TRBJ2-1; D is uncertain. CDR3 size: 13 residues. Germline values: CDR1 SQVTM, CDR2 ANQGSEA. Trimming pared 2 bases from V and 3 bases from J, leaving 8 bases between. CDR3 coding DNA: TGCAGCGTTGAAAGCCCGCACTACAATGAGCAGTTCTTC. This translates into CSVESPHYNEQFF.

The V gene is TRBV7-9, the J gene TRBJ1-5; unclear D gene. Germline loops: CDR1 SEHNR, CDR2 FQNEAQ (reference sequence). The CDR3 spans 12 residues. With 1 base removed from V and 7 bases from J, the gap between germline ends came to 5 bases. CDR3 amino acids: CASSLDRQPQHF. CDR3 in DNA: TGTGCCAGCAGCTTAGATCGACAGCCCCAGCATTTT. Combining the CDR3 with reference TRBV7-9 and TRBJ1-5 gives the whole variable domain DTGVSQNPRHKITKRGQNVTFRCDPISEHNRLYWYRQTLGQGPEFLTYFQNEAQLEKSRLLSDRFSAERPKGSFSTLEIQRTEQGDSAMYLCASSLDRQPQHFGDGTRLSIL.

The gene calls are TRBV19 and TRBJ1-5; no firm D call. Germline assignment: CDR1 LNHDA and CDR2 SQIVND (reference sequence). This CDR3 contains 15 residues. Trimming removed 3 bases at V and 0 bases at J, with 9 bases between. The CDR3 sequence is CASSMYQYSNQPQHF. The CDR3 DNA reads as TGTGCCAGTAGTATGTACCAGTATAGCAATCAGCCCCAGCATTTT.

This sequence joins TRBV9 and TRBJ2-1, with 7 bases lining up with TRBD1. Germline V lookup: CDR1 SGDLS, CDR2 YYNGEE. Losses at the gene ends were 2 bases for V and 6 bases for J; bases not matched to a gene: 11. The CDR3 is made up of 16 amino acids. CDR3 residues: CASSVSDRLGSNEQFF. Here the CDR3 DNA reads TGTGCCAGCAGCGTCTCGGACAGGCTAGGGTCCAATGAGCAGTTCTTC. Looking up the rest from reference TRBV9 and TRBJ2-1 gives the full variable domain: DSGVTQTPKHLITATGQRVTLRCSPRSGDLSVYWYQQSLDQGLQFLIQYYNGEERAKGNILERFSAQQFPDLHSELNLSSLELGDSALYFCASSVSDRLGSNEQFFGPGTRLTVL.

On this clone: An end of the junction does not agree with germline; a read error may underlie this. CDR3 residues: CASSSGRLNTEASF. CDR3 nucleotide sequence: TGTGCCAGTAGTAGTGGACGGTTGAACACTGAAGCTTCCTTT. This sequence joins TRBV19 and TRBJ1-1; D not resolved. The CDR3 is 14 residues long. Per the germline V gene, CDR1 is LNHDA and CDR2 is SQIVND (reference sequence).